This passage covers 12 T cell receptor beta chains from one sample sequenced in a study of T cells after yellow fever vaccination. MiXCR, applied by TCRdb to the 5' RACE reads, yields one record per CDR3 protein. The table has 310,000 or so distinct CDR3 sequences, around 3.6% seen once; the top ten hold roughly a quarter. The sequenced sample was PBMCs, obtained on the day of the yellow fever booster vaccination. Receptors were obtained from a man younger than 35 who received the YFV17D yellow fever vaccine.

In this sample, this clonotype turned up a few times. This chain links TRBV7-2 with TRBJ1-6; weak D call: TRBD1 (5 bases). V lost 1 base to trimming and J lost 14 bases, with 21 bases between them. The germline gives CDR1 SGHTA, CDR2 FQGNSA. The CDR3 runs to 16 residues. The CDR3 DNA is TGTGCCAGCAGCTTAGAGGCGGGACGCGCCATGGTAGCCCTCCACTTT. Its protein is CASSLEAGRAMVALHF.

The rearrangement joins TRBV11-2 to TRBJ1-2; 10 bases line up with TRBD1. The CDR3 totals 13 residues. Germline CDR1 reads SGHAT; CDR2 reads FQNNGV. With V trimmed by 5 bases and J by 14 bases, 11 bases remained unmatched. CDR3 protein: CASSPGKGQGWTF. The CDR3 coding sequence is TGTGCCAGCAGCCCGGGGAAGGGACAGGGGTGGACCTTC.

About this clonotype: Compared with germline, one end of the junction differs, possibly owing to a read error. This rearrangement joins TRBV20-1 to TRBJ1-2, with D tentatively TRBD1 (5 bases). This CDR3 contains 10 residues. CDR1 and CDR2 from the germline V gene are DFQATT and SNEGSKA (reference sequence). CDR3 sequence: CSAPGGRAVF. In DNA, the CDR3 is TGCAGTGCCCCAGGCGGCAGGGCTGTTTTC.

The chain employs TRBV4-3 and TRBJ2-3; 7 bases align to TRBD2. There are 16 residues in the CDR3. From germline, CDR1 is LGHNA and CDR2 YSLEER. V dropped 3 bases and J dropped 0; count of bases not matched to a gene: 6. The CDR3: CASSQGSGASTDTQYF. CDR3 DNA sequence: TGCGCCAGCAGCCAGGGAAGCGGGGCCAGCACAGATACGCAGTATTTT.

This clonotype was seen a few times. The chain combines TRBV19 with TRBJ2-6; 9 nucleotides agree with TRBD1. CDR3 length: 16 amino acids. J was trimmed by 4 bases and V by 8 bases; bases with no gene match: 9. Germline CDR1 reads LNHDA; CDR2 reads SQIVND (reference sequence). CDR3 nucleotide sequence: TGTGCCAGTTCACCCGGGACAGGGTCGGGGGCCAACGTCCTGACTTTC. Its translation is CASSPGTGSGANVLTF.

The J gene is TRBJ2-3, the V gene TRBV29-1; no clear D gene. This CDR3 has 11 amino acids. The germline CDR1 and CDR2 sequences are SQVTM and ANQGSEA. V was clipped by 2 bases and J by 6 bases, with 6 bases between them. The CDR3 nucleotides read TGCAGCGTTGAACGGGTGGATACGCAGTATTTT. As protein: CSVERVDTQYF.

This clonotype was detected a few times. The chain joins TRBV6-5 to TRBJ2-3; D is uncertain. With 2 bases removed from V and 3 bases from J, the gap between germline ends came to 18 bases. CDR1 is MNHEY, CDR2 SVGAGI, per germline. The CDR3 consists of 17 residues. Written as DNA, the CDR3 is TGTGCCAGCAGTTACGGAGTTGGCGTGGAAACGACAGATACGCAGTATTTT. Its protein is CASSYGVGVETTDTQYF.

CDR3 in amino acids: CAISSTGTYQETQYF. As DNA, the CDR3 is TGTGCCATCAGTTCGACAGGGACGTACCAAGAGACCCAGTACTTC. The chain uses TRBV10-3 and TRBJ2-5; 7 positions agree with TRBD1. After removal of 5 bases from V and 0 bases from J, the junction contained 6 bases not matched to a gene. CDR3 size: 15 residues. Germline V gene sequence: CDR1 ENHRY, CDR2 SYGVKD.

V usage is TRBV4-1 and J usage is TRBJ1-5; no reliable D call. With 2 bases removed from V and 6 bases from J, the gap between germline ends came to 8 bases. CDR1 MGHRA and CDR2 YSYEKL come from the germline V gene. The CDR3 is 13 residues long. The CDR3 DNA is TGCGCCAGCAGCCAAACCGGGTTTCAGCCCCAGCATTTT. Protein sequence: CASSQTGFQPQHF.

This clonotype is medium-sized by share. This chain connects TRBV5-1 to TRBJ1-1; D is unresolved. Germline V gene data show CDR1 as SGHRS and CDR2 as YFSETQ. CDR3 length: 12 amino acids. V was pared by 0 bases and J by 9 bases, with 9 bases between. CDR3 region: CASSLEGPQAFF. The CDR3 DNA reads as TGCGCCAGCAGCTTGGAAGGACCCCAAGCTTTCTTT.

This clonotype has just a few counts. The chain employs TRBV7-9 and TRBJ1-2; 10 nucleotides match TRBD1. The CDR3 runs 13 residues. The J segment lost 8 bases and the V segment lost 5 bases, leaving 5 bases of the junction unmatched. Looked up from germline, CDR1 is SEHNR and CDR2 is FQNEAQ (reference sequence). The CDR3 coding sequence is TGTGCCAGCAGCCGTGACAGGGGGCAAGGCTACACCTTC. Translating it yields CASSRDRGQGYTF. Variable domain in full (rest from reference TRBV7-9 and TRBJ1-2): DTGVSQNPRHKITKRGQNVTFRCDPISEHNRLYWYRQTLGQGPEFLTYFQNEAQLEKSRLLSDRFSAERPKGSFSTLEIQRTEQGDSAMYLCASSRDRGQGYTFGSGTRLTVV.

This clonotype was seen only a few times. This chain connects TRBV28 to TRBJ1-2; TRBD1 is a possible D gene (6 bases). The germline V gene encodes CDR1 MDHEN and CDR2 SYDVKM. The V gene lost 10 bases and the J gene lost 4 bases, with 31 bases spanning the gap. The CDR3 totals 18 residues. The CDR3 bases are TGTGCCACCGTCCTCCCGAATAGGTCGGGGGGCCGGCGCTATGGCTACACCTTC. Translation: CATVLPNRSGGRRYGYTF.